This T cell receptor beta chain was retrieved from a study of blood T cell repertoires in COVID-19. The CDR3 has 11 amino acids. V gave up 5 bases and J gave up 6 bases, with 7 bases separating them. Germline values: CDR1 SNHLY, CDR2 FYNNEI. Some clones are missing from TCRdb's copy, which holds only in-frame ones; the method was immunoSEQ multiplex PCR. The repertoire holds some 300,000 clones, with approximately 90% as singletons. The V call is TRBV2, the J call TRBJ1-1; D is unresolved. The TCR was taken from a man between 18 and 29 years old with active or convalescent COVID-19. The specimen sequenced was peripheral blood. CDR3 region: CASSFEPEAFF. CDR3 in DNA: TGTGCCAGCAGTTTTGAGCCTGAAGCTTTCTTT.